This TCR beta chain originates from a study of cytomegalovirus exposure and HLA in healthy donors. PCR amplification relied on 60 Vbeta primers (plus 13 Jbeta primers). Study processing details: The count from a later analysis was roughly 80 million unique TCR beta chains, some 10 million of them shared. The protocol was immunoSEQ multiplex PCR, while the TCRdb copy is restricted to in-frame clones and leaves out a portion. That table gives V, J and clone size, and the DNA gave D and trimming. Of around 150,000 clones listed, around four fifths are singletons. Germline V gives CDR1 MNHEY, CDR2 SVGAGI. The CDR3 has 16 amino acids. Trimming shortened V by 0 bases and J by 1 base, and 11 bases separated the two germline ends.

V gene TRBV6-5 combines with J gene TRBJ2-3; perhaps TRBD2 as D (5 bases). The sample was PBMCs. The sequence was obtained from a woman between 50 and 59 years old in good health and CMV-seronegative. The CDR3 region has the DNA TGTGCCAGCAGTTACTCGAGGGCAATCGGCACAGATACGCAGTATTTT. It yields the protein CASSYSRAIGTDTQYF.